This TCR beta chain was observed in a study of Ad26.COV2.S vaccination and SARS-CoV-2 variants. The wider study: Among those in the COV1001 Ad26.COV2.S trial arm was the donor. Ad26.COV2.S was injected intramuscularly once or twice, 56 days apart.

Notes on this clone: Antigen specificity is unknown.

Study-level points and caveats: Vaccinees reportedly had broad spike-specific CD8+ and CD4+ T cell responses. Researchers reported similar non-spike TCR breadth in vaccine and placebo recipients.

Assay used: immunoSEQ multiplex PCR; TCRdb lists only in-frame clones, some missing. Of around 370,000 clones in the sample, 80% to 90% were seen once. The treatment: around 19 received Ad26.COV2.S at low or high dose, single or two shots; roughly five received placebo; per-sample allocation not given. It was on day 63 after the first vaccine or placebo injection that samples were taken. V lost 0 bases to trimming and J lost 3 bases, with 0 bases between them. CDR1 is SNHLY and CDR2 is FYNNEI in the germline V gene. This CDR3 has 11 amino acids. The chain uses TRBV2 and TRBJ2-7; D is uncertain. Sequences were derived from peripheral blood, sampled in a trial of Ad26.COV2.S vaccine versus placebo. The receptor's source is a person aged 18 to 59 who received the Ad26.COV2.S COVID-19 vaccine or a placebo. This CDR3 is CASSEAYEQYF. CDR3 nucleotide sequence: TGTGCCAGCAGTGAAGCCTACGAGCAGTACTTC.